This T cell receptor beta chain was sequenced for a study of T-cell memory formation after mild COVID-19 (dated by TCRdb to about 2021). Broadly, across the study: TCR sequence clusters from the two donors were found to be largely donor specific. Longitudinal TCRalpha and TCRbeta repertoire sequencing tracked T-cell clones expanding and contracting after mild COVID-19 in two donors. Two young, previously healthy adult volunteers, one female and one male, were included in the cohort.

Ficoll-Paque density gradient centrifugation was used to isolate PBMCs. Sequencing used an Illumina NovaSeq 6000. TCRalpha and TCRbeta cDNA libraries were built by 5'RACE with constant-segment primers, adding sample barcodes and unique molecular identifiers. RNA was extracted from every sample with Trizol reagent. Library amplification was performed in two PCR steps, and a second sample barcode and Illumina TruSeq adapters were introduced in the second step. Sequencing of the libraries was done on an Illumina NovaSeq, producing 2 x 150 bp paired-end reads. The paper's processing steps were these. The reads were demultiplexed and collapsed into UMI-guided consensus sequences using migec v1.2.7. Using mixcr v2.1.11, the UMI consensuses were aligned to TRA and TRB V and J templates and assembled into clonotypes. Clonotypes were classified as expanded or contracted when called significant by both edgeR and NoisET, with noise models trained on biological replicates. For edgeR calls, a false discovery rate-adjusted p below 0.01 and a log2 fold-change threshold of 1 were applied. As an exploratory analysis of dynamics, PCA with hierarchical clustering was applied to max-normalized trajectories of the 1000 most abundant clonotypes. Separately sequenced CD4+ and CD8+ repertoires were used to assign the CD4 or CD8 phenotype of responding clones. TCRdb trimmed the raw reads at Q25, called clones with MiXCR and kept productive beta chains. Entries are consolidated by CDR3 protein sequence, retaining the most common genes and DNA. These V and J calls rely on TCRdb rather than the paper's analysis. This sample gives more than 200,000 distinct CDR3 sequences in total; 16% of them show up just once. The top ten constitute about 3.5% of the sample.

Findings and caveats that apply to the study as a whole: Whether the second-wave clones peaking on day 37 were SARS-CoV-2 specific was not confirmed. Balanced CD4/CD8 phenotypes were observed for clones contracting from day 15 to 85, whereas a bias towards CD4+ was observed for a second wave of clones expanding from day 15 to 37. The study included only a couple of mild cases, and larger cohorts that include severe cases with pre-infection samples were judged to be necessary. The detection of some responding clones in pre-infection memory suggests that pre-existing cross-reactive memory T cells joined the SARS-CoV-2 response. Contracting CD4+ clones were located mainly in the CM and EM memory subsets, whereas CD8+ clones were found to be enriched in EMRA.

Trimming takes 4 bases from V and 5 bases from J, and the germline ends sit 9 bases apart. The germline V gene encodes CDR1 SGHRS and CDR2 YFSETQ. The CDR3, cysteine through phenylalanine, is 12 amino acids long. The entry retains the CDR3 DNA only, 36 bases that are in frame from base 1. This clonotype came up a few times. This clone's antigen is unknown. No base quality information exists; no much larger clone differs at one position. Sample: PBMCs or a T cell subset sorted from them (not recorded which). The TCR comes from a man younger than 30 who had mild COVID-19 (a few samples of this study predate the infection). The sample titles of this study are shuffled in the database, so cell type and time point are left out; the donor was told from shared clones. The chain is encoded by TRBV5-1 joined to TRBJ2-5; perhaps TRBD2 is the D gene, with 5 bases matching. The CDR3 reads CASSLEVETQYF. Read as DNA, the sequence is TGCGCCAGCAGCCTGGAGGTTGAGACCCAGTACTTC.